These T cell receptor beta chains were read from a single sample in a study of T cell repertoires in cytomegalovirus infection. Each CDR3 protein is one row after TCRdb ran MiXCR on the reads. Of approximately 400,000 distinct CDR3 sequences in the sample, about 33% were seen once. Material for sequencing was PBMCs. Every receptor here comes from a human donor in good health (CMV status not recorded). Some clones in this sample may be carry-over from other donors' samples. The CDR3 runs from the conserved cysteine through the conserved F or W. The D gene is left open where the match is weak. Clone size is given for some rows only: seen once, a few or many times, or a class if the clone is expanded.

D	V	J	size	CDR3	DNA
NA	TRBV5-1	TRBJ1-1	few	CASSLDEVSPNTEAFF	TGCGCCAGCAGCTTGGACGAGGTCAGCCCAAACACTGAAGCTTTCTTT
NA	TRBV10-3	TRBJ2-5	NA	CAISGGGGLKTQYF	TGTGCCATCAGCGGGGGTGGGGGTCTTAAGACCCAGTACTTC
NA	TRBV7-6	TRBJ2-1	many	CASSPWRQAPDNEQFF	TGTGCCAGCAGCCCGTGGAGGCAGGCCCCCGACAATGAGCAGTTCTTC
NA	TRBV7-6	TRBJ1-1	NA	CANSERVNPEAFF	TGTGCCAATAGTGAGAGGGTGAACCCTGAAGCTTTCTTT
TRBD2	TRBV12-3/TRBV12-4	TRBJ2-5	NA	CASRDPGGETQYF	TGTGCCAGCAGGGACCCGGGGGGAGAGACCCAGTACTTC
NA	TRBV12-3/TRBV12-4	TRBJ2-2	many	CASRGQSATGELFF	TGTGCCAGCAGGGGACAAAGTGCTACCGGGGAGCTGTTTTTT
NA	TRBV12-3/TRBV12-4	TRBJ1-1	few	CASSFPNPGTEAFF	TGTGCCAGCAGTTTTCCAAATCCGGGCACTGAAGCTTTCTTT
TRBD1	TRBV14	TRBJ2-7	NA	CASSQAKGQGPTSVYEQYF	TGTGCCAGCAGCCAAGCTAAAGGACAGGGCCCAACGAGTGTCTACGAGCAGTACTTC
TRBD1	TRBV7-3	TRBJ1-4	few	CASSRGTGYEKLFF	TGTGCCAGCAGCCGCGGGACAGGGTACGAAAAACTGTTTTTT
NA	TRBV2	TRBJ1-6	NA	CASFRGRSLHF	TGTGCCAGCTTCAGGGGAAGGTCCCTCCACTTT
NA	TRBV7-3	TRBJ2-2	NA	CASSLNGGAGGELFF	TGTGCCAGCAGCTTAAACGGGGGAGCGGGCGGGGAGCTGTTTTTT
NA	TRBV7-2	TRBJ2-1	NA	CASSLYREGPYNEQFF	TGTGCCAGCAGCCTATACAGGGAGGGTCCCTACAATGAGCAGTTCTTC
NA	TRBV6-2/TRBV6-3	TRBJ2-5	few	CASSASGKTQYF	TGTGCCAGCAGCGCCTCGGGCAAGACCCAGTACTTC
TRBD1	TRBV28	TRBJ2-1	NA	CASSSQSGQFNEQFF	TGTGCCAGCAGTTCCCAATCGGGACAGTTCAATGAGCAGTTCTTC
NA	TRBV4-3	TRBJ2-7	few	CASSQEGQSTYEQYF	TGCGCCAGCAGCCAAGAGGGGCAGTCCACTTACGAGCAGTACTTC
TRBD2	TRBV7-2	TRBJ2-5	many	CASSLVAGGRAETQYF	TGTGCCAGCAGCTTAGTGGCGGGGGGGAGGGCTGAGACCCAGTACTTC
NA	TRBV6-2/TRBV6-3	TRBJ2-1	NA	CASSPSRAGNEQFF	TGTGCCAGCAGTCCCTCCAGGGCGGGGAATGAGCAGTTCTTC
TRBD1	TRBV11-2	TRBJ1-1	NA	CATRWTGDGHTEAFF	TGTGCCACCCGCTGGACAGGGGATGGGCACACTGAAGCTTTCTTT
NA	TRBV2	TRBJ2-1	few	CASPGGNLYNEQFF	TGTGCCAGCCCCGGGGGCAATCTCTACAATGAGCAGTTCTTC
NA	TRBV6-6	TRBJ1-1	few	CASSAKGGSNTEAFF	TGTGCCAGCAGCGCTAAGGGAGGATCGAACACTGAAGCTTTCTTT
NA	TRBV6-1	TRBJ1-2	few	CASSSEIGGGAYGYTF	TGTGCCAGCAGCTCCGAGATCGGGGGGGGGGCCTATGGCTACACCTTC
NA	TRBV7-9	TRBJ2-1	few	CASSPHLSYYNEQFF	TGTGCCAGCAGCCCACACCTCAGCTACTACAATGAGCAGTTCTTC
TRBD1	TRBV6-6	TRBJ2-1	NA	CASSYNPPGGYNEQFF	TGTGCCAGCAGTTACAACCCCCCAGGGGGCTACAATGAGCAGTTCTTC
TRBD1	TRBV20-1	TRBJ1-1	NA	CSAGQGGTEAFF	TGCAGTGCTGGACAGGGGGGGACTGAAGCTTTCTTT
TRBD2	TRBV12-3/TRBV12-4	TRBJ2-1	NA	CASSLPGGTAEQFF	TGTGCCAGCAGTCTACCGGGAGGTACCGCTGAGCAGTTCTTC
NA	TRBV28	TRBJ1-2	many	CASSLDRARGYTF	TGTGCCAGCAGCCTCGACAGAGCTAGAGGCTACACCTTC
NA	TRBV2	TRBJ1-6	NA	CAGSQAYYNSPLHF	TGTGCCGGATCGCAGGCGTATTATAATTCACCCCTCCACTTT
TRBD1	TRBV20-1	TRBJ1-1	NA	CSATGTGDTEAFF	TGCAGTGCAACCGGGACAGGGGACACTGAAGCTTTCTTT
TRBD1	TRBV5-1	TRBJ2-2	NA	CASSTGTGFGTGELFF	TGCGCCAGCAGCACAGGGACAGGGTTCGGCACCGGGGAGCTGTTTTTT
NA	TRBV19	TRBJ1-5	NA	CASSPRVPQAHSNQPQHF	TGTGCCAGTAGTCCTCGGGTACCGCAGGCTCATAGCAATCAGCCCCAGCATTTT
TRBD1	TRBV24-1	TRBJ2-3	NA	CATSDGGQVNRGLTDTQYF	TGTGCCACCAGTGATGGCGGACAGGTTAATCGTGGGTTGACAGATACGCAGTATTTT
NA	TRBV15	TRBJ1-1	few	CATSRGVAAFF	TGTGCCACCAGCAGAGGTGTGGCAGCTTTCTTT
NA	TRBV28	TRBJ2-1	many	CASSLGPTSEFF	TGTGCCAGCAGTTTAGGCCCAACTAGTGAGTTCTTC
TRBD2	TRBV7-1	TRBJ2-7	once	CASSRTGGLDEQYF	TGTGCCAGCAGCCGCACCGGGGGGTTGGACGAGCAGTACTTC
NA	TRBV7-6	TRBJ1-2	many	CASSLAHGDAGGYTF	TGTGCCAGCAGCTTAGCGCACGGGGATGCAGGTGGCTACACCTTC
TRBD2	TRBV2	TRBJ2-5	NA	CASSGERGAQETQYF	TGTGCCAGCAGTGGGGAGCGGGGGGCCCAAGAGACCCAGTACTTC
NA	TRBV29-1	TRBJ1-4	few	CSVKHYANEKLFF	TGCAGCGTTAAGCATTACGCTAATGAAAAACTGTTTTTT
NA	TRBV12-3/TRBV12-4	TRBJ1-1	NA	CASSPGLWTTEAFF	TGTGCCAGCAGCCCGGGACTCTGGACCACTGAAGCTTTCTTT
NA	TRBV7-2	TRBJ1-1	many	CASSLVVGGGGMTEAFF	TGTGCCAGCAGCTTAGTCGTCGGGGGCGGTGGTATGACTGAAGCTTTCTTT
TRBD2	TRBV25-1	TRBJ2-1	NA	CASSDETSGVGSYNEQFF	TGTGCCAGCAGTGATGAGACTAGCGGGGTCGGCTCCTACAATGAGCAGTTCTTC